The 15 T cell receptor beta chains below come from one sample, sequenced in a study of identical twins. TCRdb re-called the 5' RACE reads through MiXCR, storing one row per CDR3 protein. This table holds about 530,000 distinct CDR3 sequences, roughly 15% found once. The sample was also reused in another study, on yellow fever vaccine responses in identical twins.

Sequenced material: CD4+ T cells sorted from blood. The receptors stem from a woman aged 18-29 years in good health.

The rearrangement links TRBV2 to TRBJ2-7; D may be TRBD2 (6 bases). There are 15 residues in the CDR3. Germline loops: CDR1 SNHLY, CDR2 FYNNEI. Trimming pared 4 bases from V and 4 bases from J, leaving 17 bases between. The CDR3 loop reads CASSARLVALYEQYF. The CDR3 bases are TGTGCCAGCAGTGCCCGACTAGTCGCGTTGTACGAGCAGTACTTC.

This clonotype was counted between two and nine times. The chain links TRBV12-3 or TRBV12-4 to TRBJ1-6; TRBD1 aligns across 7 bases. There are 14 residues in the CDR3. The ends lost 6 bases at V and 8 bases at J; junction bases unmatched: 7. CDR3 in DNA: TGTGCCAGCAGCCAGACAGGGAAGGATTCACCCCTCCACTTT. Its translation: CASSQTGKDSPLHF.

V and J are TRBV4-2 and TRBJ2-7; TRBD2 matches 11 bases. Trimming removed 0 bases from V and 4 bases from J; junction bases left unmatched: 5. Germline values: CDR1 LGHNA, CDR2 YNFKEQ. This CDR3 is built from 16 residues. CDR3 bases: TGTGCCAGCAGCCAAGAACTACTAGCGGGGGTATACGAGCAGTACTTC. It codes for CASSQELLAGVYEQYF.

The chain has TRBV12-3 or TRBV12-4 and TRBJ2-7, with TRBD1 matching 8 bases. The CDR3 extends over 15 amino acids. Trimming took 5 bases from V and 3 from J; bases not matched to a gene: 9. CDR3 DNA sequence: TGTGCCAGCAGTCCCGGGACAGGCCACCTCTACGAGCAGTACTTC. It translates to CASSPGTGHLYEQYF.

This clonotype was detected ten times or more. The chain employs TRBV20-1 and TRBJ2-7, with D perhaps TRBD2 (5 bases). The CDR3 loop spans 15 amino acids. V was cut by 1 base and J by 2 bases, with 15 bases left in between. Germline V lookup: CDR1 DFQATT, CDR2 SNEGSKA (reference sequence). The DNA for the CDR3 is TGCAGTGCTAGAGCCGTCCGGACTTTTCCCTACGAGCAGTACTTC. It translates to CSARAVRTFPYEQYF.

This clonotype has at least ten counts. The CDR3, as DNA: TGTGCCAGCAGTTGGGCCTCGAATCAGCCCCAGCATTTT. As protein: CASSWASNQPQHF. The chain links TRBV6-5 to TRBJ1-5; no clear D. Trimming shortened V by 4 bases and J by 4 bases, and 8 bases separated the two germline ends. CDR1 is MNHEY, CDR2 SVGAGI, per germline. The CDR3 runs 13 residues.

This clonotype was seen a few times. The chain recombines TRBV20-1 with TRBJ1-2; TRBD1 matches at 9 bases. Trimming took 5 bases from V and 8 from J; bases not matched to a gene: 12. The V gene's germline CDR1 is DFQATT and CDR2 SNEGSKA (reference sequence). The CDR3 consists of 14 residues. The CDR3 DNA reads as TGCAGTGCTCCCCCGGGACAGGGTTTGGGAGGCTACACCTTC. The encoded protein is CSAPPGQGLGGYTF.

The chain employs TRBV28 and TRBJ2-3, with 9 nucleotides matching TRBD2. Looked up from germline, CDR1 is MDHEN and CDR2 is SYDVKM. After removal of 5 bases from V and 6 bases from J, the junction contained 3 bases not matched to a gene. This CDR3 spans 13 amino acids. The CDR3 reads CASSSGRIDTQYF. The CDR3 bases are TGTGCCAGCAGTAGCGGGAGGATCGATACGCAGTATTTT. The full variable domain, in which reference TRBV28 and TRBJ2-3 provide the parts outside the CDR3, is DVKVTQSSRYLVKRTGEKVFLECVQDMDHENMFWYRQDPGLGLRLIYFSYDVKMKEKGDIPEGYSVSREKKERFSLILESASTNQTSMYLCASSSGRIDTQYFGPGTRLTVL.

The rearrangement links TRBV4-1 to TRBJ1-5; a possible D gene is TRBD1 (6 bases). This CDR3 has 16 residues. Trimming cost V 1 base and J 4 bases, with 14 bases left between them. CDR1 and CDR2 from the germline V gene are MGHRA and YSYEKL. CDR3 amino acids: CASSQAGGQINQPQHF. The CDR3 region has the DNA TGCGCCAGCAGCCAAGCCGGAGGACAGATAAATCAGCCCCAGCATTTT.

Ten or more counts support this clonotype. The V call is TRBV11-2, the J call TRBJ1-3; no clear D gene. The CDR3 length is 15 residues. V was cut by 0 bases and J by 0 bases, with 6 bases left in between. Germline V gene sequence: CDR1 SGHAT, CDR2 FQNNGV. In DNA form, the CDR3 reads TGTGCCAGCAGCTTAGATCCGGGCTCTGGAAACACCATATATTTT. Protein sequence: CASSLDPGSGNTIYF.

At least ten counts were recorded for this clonotype. This CDR3 reads CASRGAGVYEQYF. The CDR3 DNA is TGTGCCAGCAGGGGAGCGGGAGTGTACGAGCAGTACTTC. The genes are TRBV28 and TRBJ2-7; TRBD2 agrees at 8 bases. The junction had 5 bases not matched to a gene; V was cut back by 6 bases and J by 4 bases. The germline gives CDR1 MDHEN, CDR2 SYDVKM. The CDR3 has 13 amino acids. The entire variable domain, with the rest obtained from reference TRBV28 and TRBJ2-7, is as follows: DVKVTQSSRYLVKRTGEKVFLECVQDMDHENMFWYRQDPGLGLRLIYFSYDVKMKEKGDIPEGYSVSREKKERFSLILESASTNQTSMYLCASRGAGVYEQYFGPGTRLTVT.

This clonotype has more than one count but fewer than ten. This chain links TRBV20-1 with TRBJ1-1, with a weak D call TRBD1 (6 bases). Trimming stripped 5 bases from V and 0 bases from J, with 10 bases between. CDR1 and CDR2 (germline): DFQATT, SNEGSKA (reference sequence). There are 13 residues in the CDR3. The CDR3 protein is CSAFTGMNTEAFF. CDR3 bases: TGCAGTGCTTTTACAGGGATGAACACTGAAGCTTTCTTT.

This clonotype showed up just a few times. This sequence joins TRBV25-1 and TRBJ1-4, with D perhaps matching TRBD1 (5 bases). CDR3 length equals 16 residues. The V end was cut by 5 bases, the J end by 8 bases, with 21 bases between. Germline lookup yields CDR1 MGHDK and CDR2 SYGVNS. The CDR3 DNA is TGTGCCAGCAGTCCGGGACGCATAACAGCCGGAGAAAAACTGTTTTTT. Protein sequence: CASSPGRITAGEKLFF.

The genes are TRBV12-3 or TRBV12-4 and TRBJ2-1; 10 bases are shared with TRBD2. CDR3 length: 16 amino acids. Losses at the gene ends were 6 bases for V and 4 bases for J; bases not matched to a gene: 9. DNA for the CDR3: TGTGCCAGCAGCTCAATAACTAGCGGGGTTTACAATGAGCAGTTCTTC. Protein: CASSSITSGVYNEQFF.

This clonotype was detected many times. The V gene is TRBV6-6, the J gene TRBJ1-2; D is possibly TRBD1 (5 bases). CDR1 and CDR2 from the germline V gene are MNHNY and SVGAGI (reference sequence). Trimming removed 7 bases at V and 8 bases at J, with 17 bases between. This CDR3 comprises 13 residues. In nucleotides, the CDR3 is TGTGCCAGCATCCCCCGGGCAGGGCTCGGCTACACCTTC. Protein product: CASIPRAGLGYTF.